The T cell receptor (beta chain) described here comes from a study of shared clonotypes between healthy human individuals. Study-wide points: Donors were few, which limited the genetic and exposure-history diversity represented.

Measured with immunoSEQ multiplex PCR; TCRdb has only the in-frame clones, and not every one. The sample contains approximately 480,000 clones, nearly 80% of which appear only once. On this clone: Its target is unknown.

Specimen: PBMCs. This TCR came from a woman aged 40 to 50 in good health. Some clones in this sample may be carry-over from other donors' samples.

In DNA form, the CDR3 reads TGTGCCAGCAGAACTAGCGGCCACAACTACGAGCAGTACTTC. It codes for CASRTSGHNYEQYF. The chain couples TRBV6-5 to TRBJ2-7, with 8 bases matching TRBD2. Germline CDR1 is MNHEY and CDR2 is SVGAGI. V shed 6 bases, J shed 3 bases, and the junction held 7 bases outside the gene matches. The CDR3 runs to 14 residues.